This T cell receptor (beta chain) was identified in a study of T cell responses to AZD1222 COVID-19 vaccine. Per the germline V gene, CDR1 is MNHEY and CDR2 is SVGAGI. This CDR3 region has 15 residues. The V and J ends lost 10 bases and 6 bases, in that order; junction bases with no gene match: 15. Whether given at about 4 or about 12 weeks, second doses were pooled. Assay: immunoSEQ multiplex PCR; the TCRdb copy retains only in-frame clones and omits some. Here the sample spans 85,000 to 130,000 clones, roughly 91% being singletons. This receptor was taken from an adult who received the AZD1222 COVID-19 vaccine. The V gene is TRBV6-5, the J gene TRBJ2-1, with 7 nucleotides matching TRBD2. Here the sequenced sample was peripheral blood, taken 28 days after the second AZD1222 dose. The chain's CDR3 is CATMARTSLFNEQFF. The DNA for the CDR3 is TGTGCCACCATGGCTAGGACTAGTCTTTTCAATGAGCAGTTCTTC.